The following is a T cell receptor beta chain sequence with its context. This entry comes from a study of T cell repertoires in cytomegalovirus infection. Deletions cut 3 bases from V and 0 bases from J, with 11 bases between. Germline V CDR1 and CDR2: LNHDA, SQIVND (reference sequence). The CDR3 consists of 16 residues. TCRdb processed the reads anew with MiXCR; each CDR3 protein has one entry. Among around 130,000 distinct CDR3 sequences, roughly 9% were seen once, and the ten largest hold roughly a tenth. The chain has TRBV19 and TRBJ2-2; D is undetermined. The sample was PBMCs. The sequence was collected from a human donor in good health (CMV status not recorded). Some clones in this sample may be carry-over from other donors' samples. The CDR3 nucleotides are TGTGCCAGTAGTATGATAAGAAATGCGAACACCGGGGAGCTGTTTTTT. Protein product: CASSMIRNANTGELFF.